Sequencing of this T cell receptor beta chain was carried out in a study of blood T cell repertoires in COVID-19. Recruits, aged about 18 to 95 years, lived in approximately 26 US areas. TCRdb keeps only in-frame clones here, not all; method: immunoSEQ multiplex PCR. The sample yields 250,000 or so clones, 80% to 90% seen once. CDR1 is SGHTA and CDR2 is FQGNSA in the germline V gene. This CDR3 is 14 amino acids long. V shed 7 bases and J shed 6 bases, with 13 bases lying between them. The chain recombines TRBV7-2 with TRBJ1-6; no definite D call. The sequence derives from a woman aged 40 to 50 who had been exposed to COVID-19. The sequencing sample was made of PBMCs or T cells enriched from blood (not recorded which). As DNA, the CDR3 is TGTGCCAGCACCTTCCGCGGTGGTAATTCACCCCTCCACTTT. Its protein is CASTFRGGNSPLHF.